These 27 T cell receptor beta chains share one sample of origin, sequenced in a study of blood T cell repertoires in COVID-19. This table comes from immunoSEQ multiplex PCR, and its TCRdb copy is limited to in-frame clones, with some not included. The profile covers tens of thousands of clones, with around 90% appearing a single time and about 3% taken by the ten largest. Specimen: peripheral blood. The receptors were sampled from a woman aged 45-59 years with active or convalescent COVID-19.

The table lists this clone with a few counts. The chain couples TRBV7-9 to TRBJ1-5, with 8 bases aligning to TRBD1. The CDR3 is 14 residues long. V dropped 5 bases and J dropped 3; count of bases not matched to a gene: 3. Germline CDR1 reads SEHNR; CDR2 reads FQNEAQ (reference sequence). The CDR3 sequence: CASSATGANQPQHF. CDR3 nucleotide sequence: TGTGCCAGCAGCGCGACAGGGGCCAATCAGCCCCAGCATTTT.

J is TRBJ1-2 and V is TRBV24-1, with TRBD1 matching 8 bases. This CDR3 is 15 amino acids long. Germline V gene lookup returns CDR1 KGHDR and CDR2 SFDVKD. J gave up 2 bases and V 3 bases, and 4 bases lay outside the gene matches. The CDR3 region has the DNA TGTGCCACCAGTGATCCCGGACAGGGAAACTATGGCTACACCTTC. This encodes CATSDPGQGNYGYTF.

The V and J genes are TRBV18 and TRBJ1-5; weak D call: TRBD1 (5 bases). This CDR3 comprises 13 residues. CDR1 and CDR2 (germline): KGHSH, LQKENI. V was shortened by 5 bases and J by 3 bases, with 8 bases between the two germline ends. CDR3: CASSEGVNQPQHF. The CDR3 DNA is TGTGCCAGCTCAGAAGGGGTCAATCAGCCCCAGCATTTT.

The CDR3 is CASSLGLAGDTDTQYF. CDR3 coding DNA: TGTGCCAGCAGCTTGGGACTAGCGGGGGATACAGATACGCAGTATTTT. The V call is TRBV11-1, the J call TRBJ2-3, with 14 positions matching TRBD2. This CDR3 has 16 amino acids. CDR1 SGHAT and CDR2 FQDESV come from the germline V gene (reference sequence). V was clipped by 3 bases and J by 3 bases; unmatched bases: 2.

V usage is TRBV24-1 and J usage is TRBJ2-2, with 9 bases matching TRBD1. The CDR3 extends over 16 amino acids. V trimming: 3 bases; J trimming: 4 bases; junction bases outside the gene matches: 5. Germline V lookup: CDR1 KGHDR, CDR2 SFDVKD. CDR3 protein: CATSDPGQGRTGELFF. The CDR3 nucleotides read TGTGCCACCAGTGATCCCGGACAGGGGCGCACCGGGGAGCTGTTTTTT.

V is TRBV7-3 and J is TRBJ1-2, with 7 bases lining up with TRBD1. The V gene's germline CDR1 is SGHTA and CDR2 FQGTGA. V was pared by 5 bases and J by 7 bases, with 10 bases of the junction left unmatched. This CDR3 is built from 14 residues. The CDR3 DNA sequence: TGTGCCAGCAGCCTCGGGACAGCTCCTTCTGGCTACACCTTC. Translation gives CASSLGTAPSGYTF.

V is TRBV6-2 or TRBV6-3 and J is TRBJ1-1, with 8 positions matching TRBD1. Per the germline V gene, CDR1 is MNHEY and CDR2 is SVGEGT. Trimming removed 4 bases from V and 5 bases from J; junction bases left unmatched: 9. The CDR3 runs 15 residues. CDR3 DNA: TGTGCCAGCAGTTCGGACAGGGCTATAGGGACTGAAGCTTTCTTT. This encodes CASSSDRAIGTEAFF.

The CDR3 is CASSQGQGRTEAFF. The CDR3 bases are TGTGCCAGCAGCCAGGGACAGGGAAGGACTGAAGCTTTCTTT. This chain links TRBV5-4 with TRBJ1-1, with 9 bases aligning to TRBD1. The ends lost 4 bases at V and 5 bases at J; junction bases unmatched: 6. CDR3 length: 14 residues. The germline V gene has CDR1 SGHNT and CDR2 YYREEE (reference sequence).

The V and J genes are TRBV9 and TRBJ2-1, with TRBD1 as a possible D gene (6 bases). Trimming left V 4 bases short and J 5 bases short, with 10 bases between. There are 13 residues in the CDR3. CDR1 is SGDLS, CDR2 YYNGEE, per germline. The CDR3: CASSTEGDNEQFF. The CDR3, as DNA: TGTGCCAGCAGCACAGAGGGGGACAATGAGCAGTTCTTC.

This chain links TRBV10-3 with TRBJ2-5, with 16 bases identical to TRBD2. Germline assignment: CDR1 ENHRY and CDR2 SYGVKD. V was clipped by 10 bases and J by 2 bases; unmatched bases: 4. The length of the CDR3 is 15 residues. The CDR3 region has the DNA TGTGCCACCAAGGGACTAGCGGGGGGGCAAGAGACCCAGTACTTC. This gives the protein CATKGLAGGQETQYF.

This chain uses TRBV5-1 with TRBJ1-3, with TRBD1 identical over 9 bases. Trimming took 4 bases from V and 5 from J; bases not matched to a gene: 7. This CDR3 spans 15 amino acids. Germline V CDR1 and CDR2: SGHRS, YFSETQ. This chain's CDR3 is CASSKETGGRNTIYF. DNA for the CDR3: TGCGCCAGCAGCAAGGAAACAGGGGGCCGAAACACCATATATTTT.

The chain uses TRBV4-2 and TRBJ2-3; 11 bases are shared with TRBD2. Germline-derived CDR1 and CDR2 are LGHNA and YNFKEQ. J was trimmed by 4 bases and V by 0 bases; bases with no gene match: 6. The CDR3 extends over 17 amino acids. The CDR3: CASSQERTSGFPDTQYF. The CDR3 DNA reads as TGTGCCAGCAGCCAAGAGAGGACTAGCGGGTTCCCAGATACGCAGTATTTT.

This sequence joins TRBV7-9 and TRBJ1-5, with D possibly matching TRBD1 (6 bases). The CDR3 length is 14 residues. V lost 5 bases and J lost 2, with 10 bases in between. Germline values: CDR1 SEHNR, CDR2 FQNEAQ (reference sequence). CDR3 in amino acids: CASSPSGGNQPQHF. CDR3 nucleotides: TGTGCCAGCAGCCCCTCAGGGGGCAATCAGCCCCAGCATTTT.

J is TRBJ2-1 and V is TRBV4-2; 13 bases are a match to TRBD2. From germline, CDR1 is LGHNA and CDR2 YNFKEQ. This CDR3 is built from 16 residues. V lost 3 bases to trimming and J lost 5 bases; unmatched junction nucleotides: 4. In DNA, the CDR3 is TGTGCCAGCAGCCACCTGGGACTAGCGGGGAACAATGAGCAGTTCTTC. Its protein is CASSHLGLAGNNEQFF.

The chain is built from TRBV6-5 and TRBJ2-7; 7 bases match TRBD1. The germline V gene has CDR1 MNHEY and CDR2 SVGAGI. Trimming took 8 bases from V and 3 from J; bases not matched to a gene: 13. This CDR3 region has 15 residues. This chain's CDR3 is CASRKEMGQLYEQYF. Here the CDR3 DNA reads TGTGCCAGCCGAAAAGAGATGGGACAGCTCTACGAGCAGTACTTC.

CDR3 protein: CASSLGLAGPSTDTQYF. The DNA of the CDR3 is TGTGCCAGCAGCTTAGGACTAGCGGGACCTAGCACAGATACGCAGTATTTT. V usage is TRBV7-2 and J usage is TRBJ2-3; the match to TRBD2 covers 11 bases. The CDR3 spans 17 residues. The trim removed 1 base at V and 0 bases at J, leaving 3 bases unmatched. CDR1 is SGHTA and CDR2 is FQGNSA in the germline V gene.

This sequence joins TRBV5-1 and TRBJ2-3; D is ambiguous. CDR3 size: 12 residues. Germline V gene data show CDR1 as SGHRS and CDR2 as YFSETQ. V was trimmed by 3 bases and J by 3 bases, leaving 5 bases between them. The CDR3 sequence is CASSSNTDTQYF. CDR3 in DNA: TGCGCCAGCAGCTCTAATACAGATACGCAGTATTTT.

The rearrangement joins TRBV7-2 to TRBJ2-3, with D unclear. The CDR3 loop spans 15 amino acids. Germline V gene lookup returns CDR1 SGHTA and CDR2 FQGNSA. V lost 1 base and J lost 2, with 10 bases in between. CDR3 residues: CASSLVAKNTDTQYF. The CDR3 nucleotides read TGTGCCAGCAGCTTAGTGGCCAAGAACACAGATACGCAGTATTTT.

CDR3: CASSATASGGGNEQFF. For the CDR3, the DNA is TGTGCCAGTAGTGCGACCGCTAGCGGGGGAGGTAATGAGCAGTTCTTC. The gene calls are TRBV19 and TRBJ2-1; 10 bases align to TRBD2. Trimming took 5 bases from V and 7 from J; bases not matched to a gene: 11. CDR1 and CDR2 (germline): LNHDA, SQIVND (reference sequence). The CDR3 extends over 16 amino acids.

The chain joins TRBV13 to TRBJ2-3; 9 bases match TRBD1. The junction had 10 bases not matched to a gene; V was cut back by 4 bases and J by 5 bases. CDR1 and CDR2 (germline): PRHDT, FYEKMQ (reference sequence). CDR3 length equals 16 residues. The CDR3 protein is CASSYIRDRVRDTQYF. Written as DNA, the CDR3 is TGTGCCAGCAGCTATATCCGGGACAGGGTTAGAGATACGCAGTATTTT. The full variable domain, its missing parts supplied by reference TRBV13 and TRBJ2-3, is AAGVIQSPRHLIKEKRETATLKCYPIPRHDTVYWYQQGPGQDPQFLISFYEKMQSDKGSIPDRFSAQQFSDYHSELNMSSLELGDSALYFCASSYIRDRVRDTQYFGPGTRLTVL.

This chain links TRBV7-8 with TRBJ2-3; D is perhaps TRBD1 (5 bases). Looked up from germline, CDR1 is SGHVS and CDR2 is FQNEAQ. Deletions cut 5 bases from V and 3 bases from J, with 21 bases between. The CDR3 sequence is 17 residues long. CDR3 region: CASSEEVGGRGTDTQYF. CDR3 DNA sequence: TGTGCCAGCAGCGAAGAGGTGGGCGGTAGGGGAACAGATACGCAGTATTTT.

This rearrangement joins TRBV12-3 or TRBV12-4 to TRBJ1-6; 7 bases are shared with TRBD1. The CDR3 contains 13 residues. V lost 11 bases, J lost 9 bases, and 10 bases stayed unmatched. DNA for the CDR3: TGTGCCGGCGCCCGGTCAGGGGGTTCACCCCTCCACTTT. Protein sequence: CAGARSGGSPLHF.

This CDR3 reads CASSFIGGRETQYF. The CDR3 region has the DNA TGTGCCAGCAGCTTTATAGGGGGCCGGGAGACCCAGTACTTC. The V gene is TRBV5-4, the J gene TRBJ2-5; 7 nucleotides line up with TRBD1. In germline, CDR1 is SGHNT, CDR2 YYREEE (reference sequence). The CDR3 runs to 14 residues. V trimming: 2 bases; J trimming: 5 bases; junction bases outside the gene matches: 6.

The chain has TRBV5-1 and TRBJ1-4; tentatively, D is TRBD1 (6 bases). The CDR3 has 15 amino acids. V was cut by 0 bases and J by 8 bases, with 14 bases left in between. Germline V gene lookup returns CDR1 SGHRS and CDR2 YFSETQ. The CDR3 here is CASSLVGRTDEKLFF. CDR3 in DNA: TGCGCCAGCAGCTTGGTGGGCCGGACAGACGAAAAACTGTTTTTT.

The rearrangement joins TRBV15 to TRBJ1-2; D may be TRBD1 (5 bases). Trimming stripped 5 bases from V and 8 bases from J, with 15 bases between. CDR1 and CDR2 from the germline V gene are LNHNV and YYDKDF (reference sequence). This CDR3 has 13 residues. The CDR3 spells CATSFLDGGGYTF. The CDR3 DNA sequence: TGTGCCACCAGCTTTTTGGACGGGGGGGGCTACACCTTC.

The DNA of the CDR3 is TGCGCCAGCAGCCTCGGTAACACTGAAGCTTTCTTT. Protein: CASSLGNTEAFF. J is TRBJ1-1 and V is TRBV4-1, with no clear D. The CDR3 is 12 residues long. The V end was cut by 4 bases, the J end by 2 bases, with 5 bases between. CDR1 and CDR2 (germline): MGHRA, YSYEKL.

J is TRBJ2-2 and V is TRBV19; perhaps TRBD2 as D (7 bases). CDR3 size: 18 residues. Germline CDR1 reads LNHDA; CDR2 reads SQIVND (reference sequence). V dropped 6 bases and J dropped 1 base, with 21 bases sitting between them. The CDR3 nucleotides are TGTGCCAGTAGAACCCCCTTCGCGGGGGCCGTGAACACCGGGGAGCTGTTTTTT. As protein: CASRTPFAGAVNTGELFF.